One sample yielded the 9 T cell receptor beta chains listed below, sequenced in a study of tumor-infiltrating lymphocytes in localized non-small cell lung cancer (dated by TCRdb to the early 2020s). The receptor library was made with the immunoSEQ multiplex PCR assay. The table was pulled from immuneACCESS by TCRdb, which kept in-frame rearrangements only. Such tables lose some clones; where checked, under half of the loss comes from unresolved V genes, and the rest has no known cause. This sample gives around 10,000 clones in total; about three quarters of them show up just once. The ten top clones hold approximately 15% of the sample. The specimen sequenced was lung tumor tissue. Receptor source: a human donor with non-small cell lung cancer.

CDR3 in amino acids: CASNQDRGSGGYTF. In DNA, the CDR3 is TGTGCCAGCAACCAAGACAGGGGGTCGGGGGGCTACACCTTC. This chain uses TRBV7-2 with TRBJ1-2; 9 nucleotides line up with TRBD1. Germline assignment: CDR1 SGHTA and CDR2 FQGNSA. This CDR3 spans 14 amino acids. V lost 7 bases to trimming and J lost 8 bases; unmatched junction nucleotides: 11. The complete variable domain, with remaining parts taken from reference TRBV7-2 and TRBJ1-2, reads GAGVSQSPSNKVTEKGKDVELRCDPISGHTALYWYRQSLGQGLEFLIYFQGNSAPDKSGLPSDRFSAERTGGSVSTLTIQRTQQEDSAVYLCASNQDRGSGGYTFGSGTRLTVV.

The J gene is TRBJ1-3, the V gene TRBV5-5; D uncertain. V gave up 1 base and J gave up 0 bases, with 11 bases separating them. The CDR3 sequence is 16 residues long. Per the germline V gene, CDR1 is SGHKS and CDR2 is YYEKEE (reference sequence). In DNA form, the CDR3 reads TGTGCCAGCAGCTTGTATCAGTTAGACTCTGGAAACACCATATATTTT. Amino acid sequence: CASSLYQLDSGNTIYF.

This clone was seen just once. The J gene is TRBJ1-2, the V gene TRBV5-6; D gene uncertain. The germline V gene has CDR1 SGHDT and CDR2 YYEEEE. The CDR3 is 13 amino acids. V dropped 2 bases and J dropped 2 bases, with 7 bases sitting between them. CDR3: CASSFSENYGYTF. CDR3 bases: TGTGCCAGCAGCTTCTCGGAGAACTATGGCTACACCTTC.

V is TRBV27 and J is TRBJ2-2; perhaps TRBD2 as D (6 bases). Germline V CDR1 and CDR2: MNHEY, SMNVEV (reference sequence). The CDR3 is 16 residues long. Trimming pared 1 base from V and 4 bases from J, leaving 13 bases between. The CDR3 sequence is CASSLWQGGFTGELFF. CDR3 nucleotides: TGTGCCAGCAGTTTATGGCAGGGAGGCTTCACCGGGGAGCTGTTTTTT.

This chain joins TRBV5-5 and TRBJ1-3; D is ambiguous. This CDR3 contains 12 residues. V was clipped by 1 base and J by 6 bases, with 5 bases between them. The germline gives CDR1 SGHKS, CDR2 YYEKEE (reference sequence). CDR3 amino acids: CASSLIENTIYF. The CDR3 coding sequence is TGTGCCAGCAGCTTGATTGAAAACACCATATATTTT.

The chain couples TRBV7-9 to TRBJ1-1; no definite D call. Germline loops: CDR1 SEHNR, CDR2 FQNEAQ (reference sequence). Deletions cut 5 bases from V and 1 base from J, with 8 bases between. The CDR3 runs to 13 residues. The CDR3 nucleotides read TGTGCCAGCAGCCCGGAAACGAACACTGAAGCTTTCTTT. It is translated as CASSPETNTEAFF.

V and J are TRBV4-1 and TRBJ2-5; 10 bases are shared with TRBD2. The CDR3 is made up of 13 amino acids. Germline loops: CDR1 MGHRA, CDR2 YSYEKL. After removal of 5 bases from V and 5 bases from J, the junction contained 2 bases not matched to a gene. CDR3 region: CASSSSGSETQYF. CDR3 nucleotides: TGCGCCAGCAGCTCTAGCGGGAGTGAGACCCAGTACTTC.

For the CDR3, the DNA is TGTGCCAGCAGCTTAGGCTTGGGATCTGGGGCCAACGTCCTGACTTTC. Its translation is CASSLGLGSGANVLTF. The chain has TRBV13 and TRBJ2-6; D call uncertain. This CDR3 comprises 16 residues. The V and J ends lost 0 bases and 1 base respectively, with 7 bases between them. Germline assignment: CDR1 PRHDT and CDR2 FYEKMQ (reference sequence).

The CDR3 nucleotides are TGTGCCACCAGCAGAGATGAGGGACGAGAGAACTACACCTTC. It yields the protein CATSRDEGRENYTF. The rearrangement uses TRBV15 and TRBJ1-2; tentatively, D is TRBD1 (5 bases). Germline V CDR1 and CDR2: LNHNV, YYDKDF (reference sequence). V lost 0 bases to trimming and J lost 10 bases, with 15 bases between them. The CDR3 runs 14 residues.